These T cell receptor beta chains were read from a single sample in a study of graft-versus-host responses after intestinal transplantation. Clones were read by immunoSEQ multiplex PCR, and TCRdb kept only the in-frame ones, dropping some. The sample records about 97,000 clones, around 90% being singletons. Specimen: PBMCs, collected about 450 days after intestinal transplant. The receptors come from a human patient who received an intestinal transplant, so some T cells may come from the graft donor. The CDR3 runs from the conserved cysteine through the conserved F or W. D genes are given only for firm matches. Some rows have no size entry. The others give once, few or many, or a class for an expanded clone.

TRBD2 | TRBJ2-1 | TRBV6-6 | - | TGTGCCAGCAGTTATTCCACTAGCGGGGGGAACAATGAGCAGTTCTTC | CASSYSTSGGNNEQFF
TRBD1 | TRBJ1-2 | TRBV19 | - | TGTGCCAGTAGTATTGACAGGGAGTATGGCTACACCTTC | CASSIDREYGYTF
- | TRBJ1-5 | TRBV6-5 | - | TGTGCCAGCAGCAAAGGGCCCTGGGAGCCCCAGCATTTT | CASSKGPWEPQHF
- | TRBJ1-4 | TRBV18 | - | TGTGCCAGCTCACCACGATATGAGGAAAAACTGTTTTTT | CASSPRYEEKLFF
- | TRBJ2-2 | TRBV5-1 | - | TGCGCCAGCAGCCCGCGACAGACCACCGGGGAGCTGTTTTTT | CASSPRQTTGELFF
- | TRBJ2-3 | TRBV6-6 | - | TGTGCCAGCAGTTACAGGGGGTTGGTTGGGGCAGATACGCAGTATTTT | CASSYRGLVGADTQYF
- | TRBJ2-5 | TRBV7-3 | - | TGTGCCAGCAGCCGGGGACGGGAAGAGACCCAGTACTTC | CASSRGREETQYF
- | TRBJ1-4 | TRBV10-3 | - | TGTGCCATCAGTGTGGCGGGGAGTGAAAAACTGTTTTTT | CAISVAGSEKLFF
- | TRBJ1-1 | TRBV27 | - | TGTGCCAGCAGCGAGAGGGGAGACACTGAAGCTTTCTTT | CASSERGDTEAFF
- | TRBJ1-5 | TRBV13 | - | TGTGCCAGCAGCTTAGGCCGGGTGGGTCAGCCCCAGCATTTT | CASSLGRVGQPQHF
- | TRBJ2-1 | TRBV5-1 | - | TGCGCCAGCAGCTGGGGGAGCGGCAATGAGCAGTTCTTC | CASSWGSGNEQFF
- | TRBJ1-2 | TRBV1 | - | TGCACCAGCAGGGGCCCATGGGCTAACTATGGCTACACCTTC | CTSRGPWANYGYTF
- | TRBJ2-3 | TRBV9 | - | TGTGCCAGCAGCTCCCAGACAGATACGCAGTATTTT | CASSSQTDTQYF
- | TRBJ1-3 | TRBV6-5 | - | TGTGCCAGCAGTTACTGGGGACCTAGCTCTGGAAACACCATATATTTT | CASSYWGPSSGNTIYF
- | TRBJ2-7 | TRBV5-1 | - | TGCGCCAGCAGCTTGGTAGTGGGTAGCGGCAGGGCGTACGAGCAGTACTTC | CASSLVVGSGRAYEQYF
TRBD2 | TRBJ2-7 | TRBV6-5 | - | TGTGCCAGCAGTTACCGTTTTAGCGGGGCTTACGAGCAGTACTTC | CASSYRFSGAYEQYF
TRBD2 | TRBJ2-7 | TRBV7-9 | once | TGTGCCAGCAGCTCGGGGAGGGCAGCCGTCTACGAGCAGTACTTC | CASSSGRAAVYEQYF
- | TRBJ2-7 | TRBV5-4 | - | TGTGCCAGCAGCGAGAGTACCTCTGGCGAGCAGTACTTC | CASSESTSGEQYF
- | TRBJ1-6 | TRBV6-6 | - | TGTGCCAGCAGTTACTCAGGGTTGGGGTCACCCCTCCACTTT | CASSYSGLGSPLHF
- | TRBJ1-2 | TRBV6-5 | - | TGTGCCAGCAGTTACACCACTAACTATGGCTACACCTTC | CASSYTTNYGYTF
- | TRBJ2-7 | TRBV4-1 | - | TGCGCCAGCAGCCAAGACCCAAACTACGAGCAGTACTTC | CASSQDPNYEQYF
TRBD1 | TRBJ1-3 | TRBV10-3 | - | TGTGCCATCAGTGGTGGGGACAGGGAAGTTGACACCATATATTTT | CAISGGDREVDTIYF
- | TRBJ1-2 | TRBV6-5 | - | TGTGCCAGCAGCCGCGACAGCCTAAACCTCTATGGCTACACCTTC | CASSRDSLNLYGYTF
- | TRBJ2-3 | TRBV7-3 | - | TGTGCCAGCAGCCTACGAGGCGGGGGCTCCACAGATACGCAGTATTTT | CASSLRGGGSTDTQYF
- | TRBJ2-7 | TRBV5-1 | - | TGCGCCAGCAGCTTAGGGGGGTTTGAGCAGTACTTC | CASSLGGFEQYF
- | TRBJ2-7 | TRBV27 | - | TGTGCCAGCAGTTCCCCGGCGGCCAGCTCCTACGAGCAGTACTTC | CASSSPAASSYEQYF